These 20 T cell receptor beta chains were sequenced from one sample in a study of T cell responses to AZD1222 COVID-19 vaccine. This table comes from immunoSEQ multiplex PCR, and its TCRdb copy is limited to in-frame clones, with some not included. The table includes approximately 140,000 clones, more than 70% detected once. The input for sequencing was peripheral blood, taken on day 0 of AZD1222 vaccination. The source is an adult in good health.

The sample holds a few counts of this clone. The CDR3 coding sequence is TGTGCCAGTAGTATATTCACAGGCGACTCTGGGGCCAACGTCCTGACTTTC. It encodes CASSIFTGDSGANVLTF. This chain connects TRBV19 to TRBJ2-6; TRBD1 might be the D (5 bases). The CDR3 sequence is 17 residues long. The V end lost 2 bases, the J end lost 0 bases, and 11 bases lay between the germline ends. Germline V gene data show CDR1 as LNHDA and CDR2 as SQIVND (reference sequence). The whole variable domain, filled in from reference TRBV19 and TRBJ2-6, reads DGGITQSPKYLFRKEGQNVTLSCEQNLNHDAMYWYRQDPGQGLRLIYYSQIVNDFQKGDIAEGYSVSREKKESFPLTVTSAQKNPTAFYLCASSIFTGDSGANVLTFGAGSRLTVL.

V usage is TRBV6-5 and J usage is TRBJ1-1; D unclear. The ends were cut back, 0 bases at V and 4 bases at J, with 15 bases in the middle. CDR3 size: 16 residues. Germline V lookup: CDR1 MNHEY, CDR2 SVGAGI. CDR3 sequence (DNA): TGTGCCAGCAGTTACTCGACGAGAGCGTACGGCACTGAAGCTTTCTTT. As protein: CASSYSTRAYGTEAFF.

The rearrangement joins TRBV11-1 to TRBJ2-3; D unclear. The CDR3 is made up of 14 amino acids. Deletions cut 1 base from V and 4 bases from J, with 9 bases between. Germline loops: CDR1 SGHAT, CDR2 FQDESV (reference sequence). The CDR3 reads CASSLVGGADTQYF. For the CDR3, the DNA is TGTGCCAGCAGCTTAGTGGGTGGGGCAGATACGCAGTATTTT.

The chain couples TRBV2 to TRBJ2-5; TRBD2 agrees at 7 bases. This CDR3 contains 14 residues. V lost 8 bases to trimming and J lost 2 bases; unmatched junction nucleotides: 8. CDR1 is SNHLY, CDR2 FYNNEI, per germline. CDR3 region: CASRLLGGQETQYF. CDR3 bases: TGTGCCAGCCGCCTCCTGGGGGGGCAAGAGACCCAGTACTTC.

The rearrangement links TRBV5-8 to TRBJ1-5; no clear D gene. This CDR3 has 15 amino acids. Per germline, CDR1 SGHTS and CDR2 YDEGEE. The V and J ends lost 4 bases and 2 bases respectively, with 13 bases between them. CDR3 bases: TGTGCCAGCAGCATTTACTCAATTCGCAATCAGCCCCAGCATTTT. This sequence encodes CASSIYSIRNQPQHF. The entire variable domain, with the rest obtained from reference TRBV5-8 and TRBJ1-5, is as follows: EAGVTQSPTHLIKTRGQQATLRCSPISGHTSVYWYQQALGLGLQFLLWYDEGEERNRGNFPPRFSGRQFPNYSSELNVNALELEDSALYLCASSIYSIRNQPQHFGDGTRLSIL.

This chain uses TRBV6-4 with TRBJ2-3, with 9 nucleotides matching TRBD1. V lost 3 bases and J lost 5; bases outside the gene matches: 6. This CDR3 region has 15 residues. CDR1 MRHNA and CDR2 SNTAGT come from the germline V gene. CDR3 nucleotides: TGTGCCAGCAGTGATGGGGGACAGGGAGGAGATACGCAGTATTTT. Translation: CASSDGGQGGDTQYF.

The chain joins TRBV5-1 to TRBJ2-1; the match to TRBD2 covers 11 bases. This CDR3 is 16 amino acids long. V shed 4 bases, J shed 3 bases, and the junction held 6 bases outside the gene matches. Germline values: CDR1 SGHRS, CDR2 YFSETQ. The CDR3 reads CASSRQTSGIYNEQFF. CDR3 sequence (DNA): TGCGCCAGCAGCCGACAGACTAGCGGGATCTACAATGAGCAGTTCTTC.

The rearrangement links TRBV29-1 to TRBJ1-1; 10 nucleotides align to TRBD1. V trimming: 7 bases; J trimming: 8 bases; junction bases outside the gene matches: 4. Germline CDR1 SQVTM, CDR2 ANQGSEA. This CDR3 spans 11 amino acids. CDR3 protein: CSGMDRGEAFF. The CDR3 coding sequence is TGCAGCGGGATGGACAGGGGGGAAGCTTTCTTT. Full variable domain (remainder filled in from reference TRBV29-1 and TRBJ1-1): SAVISQKPSRDICQRGTSLTIQCQVDSQVTMMFWYRQQPGQSLTLIATANQGSEATYESGFVIDKFPISRPNLTFSTLTVSNMSPEDSSIYLCSGMDRGEAFFGQGTRLTVV.

V is TRBV28 and J is TRBJ2-7; D gene uncertain. CDR3 size: 11 residues. The V end was cut by 8 bases, the J end by 5 bases, with 10 bases between. Germline CDR1 MDHEN, CDR2 SYDVKM. CDR3 protein: CASALYHEQYF. In nucleotides, the CDR3 is TGTGCCAGCGCCCTGTATCACGAGCAGTACTTC.

This clone has a single count. The chain has TRBV24-1 and TRBJ1-2; TRBD1 is a possible D gene (6 bases). The CDR3 extends over 15 amino acids. With 4 bases removed from V and 8 bases from J, the gap between germline ends came to 19 bases. Germline CDR1 reads KGHDR; CDR2 reads SFDVKD. The CDR3, as DNA: TGTGCCACCAGTGACCGCCCGGGACACGAGGAGGGCTACACCTTC. Its translation: CATSDRPGHEEGYTF.

This chain uses TRBV27 with TRBJ2-7; the match to TRBD1 covers 8 bases. The germline V gene has CDR1 MNHEY and CDR2 SMNVEV (reference sequence). The length of the CDR3 is 14 residues. V gave up 4 bases and J gave up 5 bases; unmatched junction bases: 7. In DNA form, the CDR3 reads TGTGCCAGCAGTTCGAGGACAGGGCGGGACGAGCAGTACTTC. Translation gives CASSSRTGRDEQYF.

The V gene is TRBV7-9, the J gene TRBJ2-1; TRBD2 is a possible D gene (6 bases). CDR1 and CDR2 (germline): SEHNR, FQNEAQ (reference sequence). V was shortened by 0 bases and J by 9 bases, with 12 bases between the two germline ends. The CDR3 runs to 14 residues. The CDR3 reads CASSLAREPGEQFF. The CDR3 coding sequence is TGTGCCAGCAGCTTAGCGCGGGAACCTGGTGAGCAGTTCTTC.

DNA for the CDR3: TGTGCCAGCAGTTTCCACAGGGTGGGCACTGAAGCTTTCTTT. This encodes CASSFHRVGTEAFF. The chain links TRBV28 to TRBJ1-1; perhaps TRBD1 as D (6 bases). CDR1 and CDR2 from the germline V gene are MDHEN and SYDVKM. The V gene lost 3 bases and the J gene lost 4 bases, with 12 bases spanning the gap. CDR3 length equals 14 residues. The entire variable domain, with the rest obtained from reference TRBV28 and TRBJ1-1, is as follows: DVKVTQSSRYLVKRTGEKVFLECVQDMDHENMFWYRQDPGLGLRLIYFSYDVKMKEKGDIPEGYSVSREKKERFSLILESASTNQTSMYLCASSFHRVGTEAFFGQGTRLTVV.

The chain links TRBV9 to TRBJ2-1; 13 nucleotides align to TRBD2. The V gene's germline CDR1 is SGDLS and CDR2 YYNGEE. The CDR3 runs to 15 residues. J gave up 7 bases and V 4 bases, and 5 bases lay outside the gene matches. In nucleotides, the CDR3 is TGTGCCAGCAGCTTCGGGACTAGCGGGGTTAATGAGCAGTTCTTC. It codes for CASSFGTSGVNEQFF.

The chain couples TRBV15 to TRBJ2-1; 9 positions match TRBD2. Germline lookup yields CDR1 LNHNV and CDR2 YYDKDF (reference sequence). The V and J ends lost 0 bases and 1 base, in that order; junction bases with no gene match: 7. The CDR3 sequence is 18 residues long. The CDR3 protein is CATSRDYQRGESYNEQFF. The CDR3, as DNA: TGTGCCACCAGCAGAGATTATCAGCGGGGGGAATCCTACAATGAGCAGTTCTTC.

This chain connects TRBV28 to TRBJ1-4, with D perhaps matching TRBD1 (6 bases). The CDR3 is 17 residues long. CDR1 is MDHEN and CDR2 is SYDVKM in the germline V gene. Trimming cost V 5 bases and J 11 bases, with 27 bases left between them. Here the CDR3 reads CASSHFDRRTVQGKLFF. The CDR3 DNA reads as TGTGCCAGCAGTCACTTCGACAGGCGGACCGTTCAGGGGAAACTGTTTTTT. Supplemented by reference TRBV28 and TRBJ1-4, the full variable domain reads DVKVTQSSRYLVKRTGEKVFLECVQDMDHENMFWYRQDPGLGLRLIYFSYDVKMKEKGDIPEGYSVSREKKERFSLILESASTNQTSMYLCASSHFDRRTVQGKLFFGSGTQLSVL.

This chain joins TRBV7-2 and TRBJ1-6; D is uncertain. The V gene's germline CDR1 is SGHTA and CDR2 FQGNSA. The CDR3 runs to 15 residues. V lost 1 base to trimming and J lost 7 bases, with 11 bases between them. The CDR3 spells CASSLGPGENSPLHF. CDR3 DNA sequence: TGTGCCAGCAGCTTAGGACCGGGCGAAAATTCACCCCTCCACTTT.

The chain is built from TRBV6-6 and TRBJ1-6; possible D gene TRBD1, 6 bases. V was shortened by 6 bases and J by 6 bases, with 15 bases between the two germline ends. CDR3 length: 15 amino acids. The germline V gene has CDR1 MNHNY and CDR2 SVGAGI (reference sequence). The CDR3 region is CASRPTGLINSPLHF. In DNA form, the CDR3 reads TGTGCCAGCAGACCGACAGGTTTGATTAATTCACCCCTCCACTTT.

The chain is built from TRBV24-1 and TRBJ1-6, with no clear D. V was cut by 3 bases and J by 7 bases, with 15 bases left in between. CDR3 length: 16 residues. Germline V gene lookup returns CDR1 KGHDR and CDR2 SFDVKD. CDR3 sequence (DNA): TGTGCCACCAGTGATAACAGCGATGGTCCCAATTCACCCCTCCACTTT. It is translated as CATSDNSDGPNSPLHF.

V and J are TRBV3-1 (or the pseudogene TRBV3-2) and TRBJ2-4; no firm D call. CDR3 length: 16 amino acids. Deletions cut 1 base from V and 1 base from J, with 11 bases between. Per the germline V gene, CDR1 is LGHDT and CDR2 is YNNKEL (reference sequence). CDR3 sequence reads: CASSQGIRVAKNIQYF. CDR3 nucleotides: TGTGCCAGCAGCCAAGGGATACGTGTGGCCAAAAACATTCAGTACTTC.